Below, one T cell receptor beta chain is given with its context. Antigen: not known. Specified time point: newly diagnosed GD, antithyroid drugs for less than 3 months. Preparation of the TCR library used RNA extracted from PBMCs. An endocrinology unit in Xi'an, China, supplied the patients. The CDR3 spans 16 residues. Trimming removed 6 bases at V and 3 bases at J, with 22 bases between. CDR1 and CDR2 from the germline V gene are SGHKS and YYEKEE (reference sequence). This entry is derived from a study of regulatory T cells in long-lasting Graves disease. About the research overall: Antithyroid drugs had been given to newly diagnosed Graves' patients for under 3 months. Study-wide results and caveats: TCR diversity was lower in persistent Graves' patients (versus newly diagnosed ones). Accuracy was possibly reduced by small sample size.

With iRepertoire HTBI primers and Arm-PCR of CDR3 regions, TCR beta libraries were built. TCRdb fed the multiplex PCR reads into MiXCR, producing one record per CDR3 protein. Of 350,000 to 500,000 distinct CDR3 sequences in the sample, 16% were seen once. Separately, the same data were catalogued under a study of T cells in Graves' hyperthyroidism and ophthalmopathy.

The V gene is TRBV5-5, the J gene TRBJ2-7; D is perhaps TRBD1 or TRBD2 (6 bases each). Here the sequenced sample was peripheral blood mononuclear cells (PBMCs), taken at new diagnosis, from a patient treated with antithyroid drugs. The source of this sequence is a woman younger than 35 with Graves disease. The CDR3 nucleotides read TGTGCCAGCAACCCTCTATGGGGGGCGGGAATCTACGAGCAGTACTTC. This gives the protein CASNPLWGAGIYEQYF.